The 14 T cell receptor beta chains in this list originate from one sample, sequenced in a study of blood T cells in healthy people across ages. PCR was performed a second time for about 7 to 11 cycles using a sample-barcoded 5' primer and a J-beta primer mix. One entry per CDR3 protein results from TCRdb running MiXCR on the 5' RACE reads. The sample shows some 640,000 distinct CDR3 sequences, 49% of them seen only once. The source material was blood. The receptors stem from a woman in her sixties in good health.

The V and J genes are TRBV29-1 and TRBJ2-1; 16 bases align to TRBD2. The J call may be faulty, since TRBJ2-7 better matches the DNA end. The germline V gene encodes CDR1 SQVTM and CDR2 ANQGSEA. The CDR3 spans 16 residues. The CDR3: CSAGGLAGGPGSEQYF. The CDR3, as DNA: TGCAGCGCCGGGGGACTAGCGGGAGGGCCTGGGAGCGAGCAGTACTTC.

This clonotype was observed a few times. The chain is built from TRBV18 and TRBJ2-7; weak D call: TRBD2 (5 bases). Germline V CDR1 and CDR2: KGHSH, LQKENI. CDR3 length: 14 residues. Trimming pared 5 bases from V and 2 bases from J, leaving 13 bases between. CDR3 nucleotide sequence: TGTGCCAGCTCAACCCGCCGGGAAACCTACGAGCAGTACTTC. As protein: CASSTRRETYEQYF.

The chain couples TRBV7-2 to TRBJ2-1; D remains ambiguous. Germline CDR1 and CDR2: SGHTA and FQGNSA. The CDR3 spans 13 residues. With 3 bases removed from V and 10 bases from J, the gap between germline ends came to 13 bases. CDR3 DNA sequence: TGTGCCAGCAGCTTTTCCCCGCCTTCGGAGCAGTTCTTC. Encoded protein: CASSFSPPSEQFF.

This clonotype came up many times. V gene TRBV7-2 combines with J gene TRBJ2-7, with 9 bases lining up with TRBD2. V was pared by 5 bases and J by 2 bases, with 7 bases of the junction left unmatched. The CDR3 loop spans 15 amino acids. Germline CDR1 reads SGHTA; CDR2 reads FQGNSA. CDR3 coding DNA: TGTGCCAGCAGCGACAGGGCGGGAGGGACCTACGAGCAGTACTTC. It translates to CASSDRAGGTYEQYF.

This clonotype was seen more than once but under ten times. This sequence joins TRBV5-4 and TRBJ1-2, with a tentative D call TRBD1 (5 bases). CDR3 length: 14 amino acids. The V and J ends lost 0 bases and 8 bases respectively, with 14 bases between them. The germline V gene encodes CDR1 SGHNT and CDR2 YYREEE (reference sequence). The CDR3 DNA is TGTGCCAGCAGCTTGGCCAGGGCAGGGTCGGGCTACACCTTC. This codes for CASSLARAGSGYTF.

The chain uses TRBV7-9 and TRBJ2-1; possible D gene TRBD1, 6 bases. Germline V gives CDR1 SEHNR, CDR2 FQNEAQ (reference sequence). Trimming left V 10 bases short and J 3 bases short, with 13 bases between. The length of the CDR3 is 13 residues. CDR3 amino acids: CATYQDSYNEQFF. CDR3 bases: TGTGCCACCTATCAGGACAGCTACAATGAGCAGTTCTTC.

In this sample, this clonotype turned up a few times. The V gene is TRBV4-3, the J gene TRBJ1-6; 9 bases map to TRBD1. V gave up 2 bases and J gave up 9 bases; unmatched junction bases: 8. CDR1 and CDR2 from the germline V gene are LGHNA and YSLEER. The CDR3 is 16 residues long. CDR3 protein: CASSQPQGAGGSPLHF. The CDR3 nucleotides are TGCGCCAGCAGCCAACCACAGGGGGCAGGAGGTTCACCCCTCCACTTT.

This clonotype was seen only a few times. This chain links TRBV18 with TRBJ2-7; 9 bases are shared with TRBD2. The CDR3 totals 13 residues. The junction had 6 bases not matched to a gene; V was cut back by 6 bases and J by 6 bases. The germline gives CDR1 KGHSH, CDR2 LQKENI. The CDR3 spells CASSTGLAREQYF. For the CDR3, the DNA is TGTGCCAGCTCGACCGGACTAGCGCGCGAGCAGTACTTC.

This chain connects TRBV12-3 or TRBV12-4 to TRBJ2-1; D remains unclear. CDR3 length: 13 residues. Between the trimmed V and J ends, which lost 3 bases and 7 bases, there was a span of 10 bases. CDR3 residues: CASSFSDRNEQFF. In DNA form, the CDR3 reads TGTGCCAGCAGTTTTTCTGATAGAAATGAGCAGTTCTTC.

This clonotype was counted a single time. The J gene is TRBJ1-1, the V gene TRBV7-2, with no clear D. Per the germline V gene, CDR1 is SGHTA and CDR2 is FQGNSA. The CDR3 has 12 amino acids. Trimming took 5 bases from V and 7 from J, leaving 11 bases between them. The CDR3 bases are TGTGCCAGCAGCCGATGGTCTTGTGAAGCTTTCTTT. Protein product: CASSRWSCEAFF.

The chain employs TRBV4-3 and TRBJ2-1, with 12 bases lining up with TRBD2. The CDR3 is made up of 18 amino acids. Losses at the gene ends were 3 bases for V and 7 bases for J; bases not matched to a gene: 13. Germline-derived CDR1 and CDR2 are LGHNA and YSLEER. The CDR3 spells CASSQGDLAGGMRNEQFF. CDR3 sequence (DNA): TGCGCCAGCAGCCAGGGGGATCTAGCGGGGGGGATGAGGAATGAGCAGTTCTTC.

The genes are TRBV15 and TRBJ2-1; D gene uncertain. CDR1 LNHNV and CDR2 YYDKDF come from the germline V gene (reference sequence). The CDR3 consists of 16 residues. Trimming cost V 2 bases and J 7 bases, with 18 bases left between them. CDR3 sequence (DNA): TGTGCCACCAGCAGATTACCCGGGTCCTATGGAAATGAGCAGTTCTTC. Amino acids: CATSRLPGSYGNEQFF.

The chain combines TRBV7-3 with TRBJ2-6, with D hard to call. With 5 bases removed from V and 1 base from J, the gap between germline ends came to 9 bases. CDR3 length: 15 residues. CDR1 is SGHTA and CDR2 is FQGTGA in the germline V gene. CDR3 region: CASSILGSGANVLTF. The CDR3 DNA follows: TGTGCCAGCAGCATCCTTGGGTCTGGGGCCAACGTCCTGACTTTC.

The gene calls are TRBV19 and TRBJ2-5, with TRBD1 matching over 7 bases. Trimming at V came to 5 bases and at J to 5 bases, leaving 14 bases not matched to a gene. CDR3 length: 16 residues. CDR1 LNHDA and CDR2 SQIVND come from the germline V gene (reference sequence). The CDR3 sequence is CASSAKQGLPRETQYF. The CDR3 DNA is TGTGCCAGTAGTGCGAAACAGGGGCTGCCACGCGAGACCCAGTACTTC.